A single sample gave rise to the 13 T cell receptor beta chains below, sequenced in a study of T cell responses to AZD1222 COVID-19 vaccine. Data came from immunoSEQ multiplex PCR; TCRdb stores just in-frame clones and leaves some out. This repertoire shows roughly 180,000 clones, about nine tenths found once; its top ten account for 3% to 3.5%. The source was peripheral blood, collected 28 days after the second AZD1222 dose. The receptors stem from an adult who received the AZD1222 COVID-19 vaccine.

The V call is TRBV11-2, the J call TRBJ2-5; D is unclear. The CDR3 is made up of 11 amino acids. Germline V gives CDR1 SGHAT, CDR2 FQNNGV. Trimming left V 4 bases short and J 6 bases short, with 6 bases between. The CDR3 loop is CASSSPQTQYF. Here the CDR3 DNA reads TGTGCCAGCAGCTCCCCTCAGACCCAGTACTTC.

The chain recombines TRBV5-1 with TRBJ2-3; 8 nucleotides agree with TRBD2. This CDR3 is 14 amino acids long. Germline V gives CDR1 SGHRS, CDR2 YFSETQ. V was clipped by 6 bases and J by 2 bases; unmatched bases: 5. The CDR3 reads CASKDSGDTDTQYF. The CDR3 nucleotides read TGCGCCAGCAAAGATAGCGGGGACACAGATACGCAGTATTTT.

The rearrangement links TRBV10-3 to TRBJ2-1, with 9 bases matching TRBD2. The CDR3 sequence is 14 residues long. Germline V gene lookup returns CDR1 ENHRY and CDR2 SYGVKD. V shed 6 bases and J 4 bases; nucleotides not matched to a gene: 4. The CDR3 coding sequence is TGTGCCATCAGCCCGAGCGGGAGGTACAATGAGCAGTTCTTC. This gives the protein CAISPSGRYNEQFF.

This clone was found once. The chain carries TRBV19 and TRBJ1-1; perhaps TRBD1 as D (6 bases). This CDR3 region has 16 residues. The V gene lost 0 bases and the J gene lost 5 bases, with 16 bases spanning the gap. Per germline, CDR1 LNHDA and CDR2 SQIVND (reference sequence). CDR3 sequence: CASSIDRTARRTEAFF. The CDR3, as DNA: TGTGCCAGTAGTATAGACCGGACAGCTAGACGGACTGAAGCTTTCTTT.

This chain connects TRBV5-1 to TRBJ2-3; either TRBD1 or TRBD2 may supply D (5 bases each). Trimming pared 5 bases from V and 5 bases from J, leaving 12 bases between. The CDR3 is made up of 13 amino acids. CDR1 is SGHRS and CDR2 is YFSETQ in the germline V gene. CDR3 DNA sequence: TGCGCCAGCAGGGGACCAGAGGGAGATACGCAGTATTTT. It codes for CASRGPEGDTQYF.

The CDR3 sequence is CASSLTVATNEKLFF. The CDR3 nucleotides read TGTGCCAGTAGCTTGACAGTTGCAACTAATGAAAAACTGTTTTTT. The gene calls are TRBV19 and TRBJ1-4; weak D call: TRBD1 (5 bases). The CDR3 spans 15 residues. Germline CDR1 is LNHDA and CDR2 is SQIVND (reference sequence). Deletions cut 6 bases from V and 0 bases from J, with 11 bases between. Using reference TRBV19 and TRBJ1-4 for the parts outside the CDR3, the full variable domain is DGGITQSPKYLFRKEGQNVTLSCEQNLNHDAMYWYRQDPGQGLRLIYYSQIVNDFQKGDIAEGYSVSREKKESFPLTVTSAQKNPTAFYLCASSLTVATNEKLFFGSGTQLSVL.

V and J are TRBV9 and TRBJ2-6; the D gene is possibly TRBD2 (6 bases). This CDR3 has 18 amino acids. In germline, CDR1 is SGDLS, CDR2 YYNGEE. Trimming shortened V by 2 bases and J by 4 bases, and 19 bases separated the two germline ends. As DNA, the CDR3 is TGTGCCAGCAGCGTCTTCCAGGGACTGTTTTCCGGGGCCAACGTCCTGACTTTC. This gives the protein CASSVFQGLFSGANVLTF.

The chain joins TRBV4-3 to TRBJ1-2; D unclear. Germline CDR1 reads LGHNA; CDR2 reads YSLEER. The CDR3 has 13 residues. V was cut by 0 bases and J by 4 bases, with 6 bases left in between. The CDR3 region has the DNA TGCGCCAGCAGCCAAGATAGCGCCTATGGCTACACCTTC. Residues: CASSQDSAYGYTF.

CDR3 amino acids: CASGLGSYEQYF. The CDR3 nucleotides read TGTGCTAGTGGTTTGGGCTCCTACGAGCAGTACTTC. The gene calls are TRBV12-5 and TRBJ2-7; D not certain. The CDR3 runs to 12 residues. Per germline, CDR1 LGHNT and CDR2 FRNRAP. V lost 1 base, J lost 0 bases, and 1 base lay in between.

The J gene is TRBJ2-1, the V gene TRBV2, with D perhaps matching TRBD2 (6 bases). CDR1 is SNHLY and CDR2 is FYNNEI in the germline V gene. The CDR3 has 16 residues. Trimming stripped 6 bases from V and 5 bases from J, with 20 bases between. The CDR3 sequence: CASSLNTWGVNNEQFF. The CDR3 bases are TGTGCCAGCAGCCTCAATACATGGGGGGTTAACAATGAGCAGTTCTTC.

The chain recombines TRBV18 with TRBJ1-2, with D perhaps matching TRBD1 (5 bases). This CDR3 is built from 15 residues. Germline CDR1 and CDR2: KGHSH and LQKENI. The V end lost 4 bases, the J end lost 0 bases, and 12 bases lay between the germline ends. CDR3 sequence: CASSQNQGTNYGYTF. CDR3 nucleotide sequence: TGTGCCAGCTCACAGAACCAGGGTACTAACTATGGCTACACCTTC. Supplemented by reference TRBV18 and TRBJ1-2, the full variable domain reads NAGVMQNPRHLVRRRGQEARLRCSPMKGHSHVYWYRQLPEEGLKFMVYLQKENIIDESGMPKERFSAEFPKEGPSILRIQQVVRGDSAAYFCASSQNQGTNYGYTFGSGTRLTVV.

The gene calls are TRBV20-1 and TRBJ2-7; 7 bases match TRBD2. V dropped 3 bases and J dropped 3; count of bases not matched to a gene: 11. Germline V gene sequence: CDR1 DFQATT, CDR2 SNEGSKA (reference sequence). This CDR3 comprises 15 residues. The CDR3 sequence: CSASGSGFLNYEQYF. CDR3 nucleotides: TGCAGTGCTAGTGGTAGCGGGTTCCTGAACTACGAGCAGTACTTC.

The chain has TRBV3-1 (or the pseudogene TRBV3-2) and TRBJ2-7, with D perhaps TRBD1 or TRBD2 (5 bases each). The CDR3 contains 12 residues. CDR1 is LGHDT and CDR2 is YNNKEL in the germline V gene (reference sequence). Trimming removed 4 bases from V and 3 bases from J, with 7 bases in between. This CDR3 reads CASSLGVYEQYF. The CDR3 DNA sequence: TGTGCCAGCAGCCTGGGGGTCTACGAGCAGTACTTC.